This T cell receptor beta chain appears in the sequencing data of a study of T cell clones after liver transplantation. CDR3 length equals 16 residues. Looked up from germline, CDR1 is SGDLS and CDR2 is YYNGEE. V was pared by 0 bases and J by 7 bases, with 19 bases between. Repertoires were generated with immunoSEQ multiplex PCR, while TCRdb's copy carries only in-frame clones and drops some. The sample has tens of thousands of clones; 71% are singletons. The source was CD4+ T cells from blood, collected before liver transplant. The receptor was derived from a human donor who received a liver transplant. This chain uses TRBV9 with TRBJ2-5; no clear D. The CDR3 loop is CASSVDASLGMGTQYF. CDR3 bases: TGTGCCAGCAGCGTAGATGCTAGTCTCGGTATGGGGACCCAGTACTTC. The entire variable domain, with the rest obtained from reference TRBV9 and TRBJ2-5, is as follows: DSGVTQTPKHLITATGQRVTLRCSPRSGDLSVYWYQQSLDQGLQFLIQYYNGEERAKGNILERFSAQQFPDLHSELNLSSLELGDSALYFCASSVDASLGMGTQYFGPGTRLLVL.